This T cell receptor beta chain is drawn from a study of identical twins. Study-level findings and limits: It was cross-sectional statistical analysis, not following the same donors, that the conclusions relied on. Memory repertoires showed no such pattern, whereas abundant cord blood beta clonotypes carried fewer insertions. The study found that models underestimated out-of-frame TCR alpha sharing in monozygotic twins.

This clonotype was detected a few times. Its antigen is undetermined. Template switching introduced a universal primer site, and the cDNA bore unique molecular identifiers. Each CDR3 protein is one row after TCRdb ran MiXCR on the 5' RACE reads. Altogether about 240,000 distinct CDR3 sequences are present, over 9.5% being singletons, with the ten largest covering approximately 11%. Sequenced sample: memory T cells sorted from blood. The origin of this receptor is a man aged 50-59 years in good health.

The CDR3 nucleotides are TGTGCCAGCAGCTTAGTAGGGATCTACGAGCAGTACTTC. Translated, it gives CASSLVGIYEQYF. The chain recombines TRBV7-8 with TRBJ2-7; D unclear. CDR1 SGHVS and CDR2 FQNEAQ come from the germline V gene. V dropped 1 base and J dropped 3 bases, with 7 bases sitting between them. The CDR3 covers 13 residues.